These 23 T cell receptor beta chains were sequenced from one sample in a study of a mutant IDH1 vaccine in newly diagnosed glioma. Produced via immunoSEQ multiplex PCR; TCRdb's table is partial and in-frame only. This sample has some 66,000 clones, with 80% to 85% found just once. No antigen has been assigned to these receptors. Stated time point: week 35, safety follow-up. A single vaccine dose contained 300 ug of mutant IDH1 20-mer peptide, and topical imiquimod was used with it. The starting material was PBMCs, obtained from a glioma patient whose treatment included an IDH1 peptide vaccine. The receptors shown here come from a man younger than 45 with glioma.

The chain carries TRBV13 and TRBJ2-5; D remains ambiguous. Germline V lookup: CDR1 PRHDT, CDR2 FYEKMQ (reference sequence). The CDR3 runs 15 residues. Between the trimmed V and J ends, which lost 0 bases and 1 base, there was a span of 9 bases. As DNA, the CDR3 is TGTGCCAGCAGCTTAGGCCTCAGGCCCCAAGAGACCCAGTACTTC. The encoded protein is CASSLGLRPQETQYF.

The gene calls are TRBV7-9 and TRBJ2-6; D ambiguous. CDR1 and CDR2 from the germline V gene are SEHNR and FQNEAQ (reference sequence). This CDR3 comprises 17 residues. Trimming removed 1 base from V and 0 bases from J, with 10 bases in between. The DNA of the CDR3 is TGTGCCAGCAGCTTAGGTGACGGCTACTCTGGGGCCAACGTCCTGACTTTC. Its protein product is CASSLGDGYSGANVLTF.

This chain connects TRBV11-2 to TRBJ1-5, with 7 bases that match TRBD1. This CDR3 region has 17 residues. Trimming cost V 5 bases and J 0 bases; bases outside gene matches: 10. Germline CDR1 is SGHAT and CDR2 is FQNNGV. CDR3 in DNA: TGTGCCAGCAGCGAGGGCTGGACAGGACTTAGCAATCAGCCCCAGCATTTT. Amino acid sequence: CASSEGWTGLSNQPQHF.

The V call is TRBV7-9, the J call TRBJ1-6; no clear D gene. The V end was cut by 1 base, the J end by 2 bases, with 9 bases between. Germline V gene lookup returns CDR1 SEHNR and CDR2 FQNEAQ (reference sequence). CDR3 length: 16 amino acids. The CDR3 region has the DNA TGTGCCAGCAGCTTAGTAGGGCCAGCCTATAATTCACCCCTCCACTTT. It yields the protein CASSLVGPAYNSPLHF.

The V gene is TRBV21-1, the J gene TRBJ1-1; the table's TRBD1 call for D was not verified on the DNA. TRBV21-1 is annotated as a pseudogene. The CDR3 loop spans 20 amino acids. CDR3 protein: CASSKSYPGQRILRVTEAFF. The CDR3 coding sequence is TGTGCCAGCAGCAAATCTTACCCGGGACAGAGGATATTACGGGTCACTGAAGCTTTCTTT.

This clone was counted a few times. The chain employs TRBV15 and TRBJ1-1; 7 bases map to TRBD1. Germline V gives CDR1 LNHNV, CDR2 YYDKDF (reference sequence). The J segment lost 3 bases and the V segment lost 1 base, leaving 2 bases of the junction unmatched. This CDR3 has 14 amino acids. CDR3: CATSRVRGDTEAFF. CDR3 DNA: TGTGCCACCAGCAGAGTCAGGGGGGACACTGAAGCTTTCTTT. Supplemented by reference TRBV15 and TRBJ1-1, the full variable domain reads DAMVIQNPRYQVTQFGKPVTLSCSQTLNHNVMYWYQQKSSQAPKLLFHYYDKDFNNEADTPDNFQSRRPNTSFCFLDIRSPGLGDTAMYLCATSRVRGDTEAFFGQGTRLTVV.

The chain links TRBV20-1 to TRBJ2-7; weak D call: TRBD1 (6 bases). There are 11 residues in the CDR3. Germline V lookup: CDR1 DFQATT, CDR2 SNEGSKA (reference sequence). V dropped 3 bases and J dropped 7 bases, with 10 bases sitting between them. The CDR3 spells CSAREDSEQYF. The CDR3 DNA reads as TGCAGTGCTAGGGAGGACAGTGAGCAGTACTTC.

The chain carries TRBV7-9 and TRBJ1-3, with D possibly matching TRBD1 (6 bases). The V end was cut by 5 bases, the J end by 3 bases, with 14 bases between. This CDR3 comprises 15 residues. In germline, CDR1 is SEHNR, CDR2 FQNEAQ (reference sequence). The CDR3 region has the DNA TGTGCCAGCAGCCCCGGACAGATCGGTGGAAACACCATATATTTT. Its protein is CASSPGQIGGNTIYF.

This clone was recorded only once. The chain joins TRBV10-3 to TRBJ2-7; 10 bases fit TRBD1. V trimming: 7 bases; J trimming: 2 bases; junction bases outside the gene matches: 5. The CDR3 is 14 amino acids. Per the germline V gene, CDR1 is ENHRY and CDR2 is SYGVKD. CDR3 nucleotide sequence: TGTGCCATCACAACAGGGACAGGGGCCTACGAGCAGTACTTC. It yields the protein CAITTGTGAYEQYF.

A single count supports this clone. This sequence joins TRBV5-1 and TRBJ1-2; D unclear. The germline gives CDR1 SGHRS, CDR2 YFSETQ. This CDR3 spans 15 amino acids. Deletions cut 0 bases from V and 5 bases from J, with 14 bases between. CDR3 loop: CASSLGAQIWYGYTF. As DNA, the CDR3 is TGCGCCAGCAGCTTGGGCGCTCAGATATGGTATGGCTACACCTTC.

This sequence joins TRBV7-9 and TRBJ1-1; 8 bases agree with TRBD1. The trim removed 2 bases at V and 8 bases at J, leaving 4 bases unmatched. CDR1 SEHNR and CDR2 FQNEAQ come from the germline V gene (reference sequence). CDR3 length equals 13 residues. The CDR3 loop reads CASSLTGTGEAFF. As DNA, the CDR3 is TGTGCCAGCAGCTTAACCGGGACAGGAGAAGCTTTCTTT.

The rearrangement links TRBV27 to TRBJ1-4; perhaps TRBD1 as D (5 bases). Trimming removed 0 bases from V and 7 bases from J, with 12 bases in between. CDR1 and CDR2 (germline): MNHEY, SMNVEV (reference sequence). CDR3 length: 15 residues. CDR3 DNA sequence: TGTGCCAGCAGTTTATCGAATCGGGGGGGTGAAAAACTGTTTTTT. Its translation: CASSLSNRGGEKLFF.

The chain links TRBV18 to TRBJ2-5; D is unresolved. Germline CDR1 is KGHSH and CDR2 is LQKENI. V was cut by 4 bases and J by 1 base, with 7 bases left in between. The CDR3 has 13 residues. The CDR3 sequence: CASSRALQETQYF. In DNA form, the CDR3 reads TGTGCCAGCTCACGGGCCCTCCAAGAGACCCAGTACTTC.

V and J are TRBV30 and TRBJ1-2; no definite D call. Germline V gene lookup returns CDR1 GTSNPN and CDR2 SVGIG (reference sequence). The CDR3 totals 10 residues. Trimming removed 3 bases from V and 8 bases from J, with 7 bases in between. The CDR3 bases are TGTGCCTGGAGGTCAGGAGGCTACACCTTC. Translating it yields CAWRSGGYTF.

The chain joins TRBV7-2 to TRBJ2-7; weak D call: TRBD1 (6 bases). Germline V lookup: CDR1 SGHTA, CDR2 FQGNSA. CDR3 length: 14 amino acids. Trimming pared 4 bases from V and 0 bases from J, leaving 10 bases between. CDR3 residues: CASSSQGPSYEQYF. In DNA, the CDR3 is TGTGCCAGCAGCTCACAGGGACCCTCCTACGAGCAGTACTTC.

The chain recombines TRBV7-9 with TRBJ2-7; 7 bases match TRBD1. This CDR3 region has 16 residues. Germline-derived CDR1 and CDR2 are SEHNR and FQNEAQ (reference sequence). V was pared by 5 bases and J by 1 base, with 11 bases of the junction left unmatched. CDR3 nucleotide sequence: TGTGCCAGCAGCCGTCCCGAGGGGGCTCCTTCCTACGAGCAGTACTTC. Protein: CASSRPEGAPSYEQYF.

The gene calls are TRBV4-1 and TRBJ1-3; the D is unclear. V gave up 3 bases and J gave up 0 bases, with 15 bases separating them. CDR3 length: 17 residues. Germline CDR1 MGHRA, CDR2 YSYEKL. CDR3 bases: TGCGCCAGCAGCCACTTGGACCTCATTAGCTCTGGAAACACCATATATTTT. The encoded protein is CASSHLDLISSGNTIYF.

The chain employs TRBV14 and TRBJ2-5, with a possible D match to TRBD2 (7 bases). Trimming shortened V by 5 bases and J by 2 bases, and 15 bases separated the two germline ends. The CDR3 is made up of 15 amino acids. Germline V gene lookup returns CDR1 SGHDN and CDR2 FVKESK. CDR3 DNA sequence: TGTGCCAGCAGCGACGGGGGGCGACCTCAAGAGACCCAGTACTTC. Translated, it gives CASSDGGRPQETQYF.

The gene calls are TRBV7-9 and TRBJ2-7; D unresolved. This CDR3 has 13 amino acids. CDR1 and CDR2 (germline): SEHNR, FQNEAQ (reference sequence). V lost 5 bases and J lost 7, with 15 bases in between. CDR3 sequence (DNA): TGTGCCAGCAGCCCCGGAAGACGACCTGAGCAGTACTTC. Translated: CASSPGRRPEQYF.

This sequence joins TRBV7-2 and TRBJ1-4; no clear D gene. The germline V and J ends were trimmed by 5 bases and 0 bases, with 10 bases remaining between them. CDR1 is SGHTA, CDR2 FQGNSA, per germline. The CDR3 consists of 15 residues. CDR3 protein: CASSLDGATNEKLFF. CDR3 coding DNA: TGTGCCAGCAGCCTCGACGGTGCAACTAATGAAAAACTGTTTTTT.

CDR3 bases: TGTGCCAGCAGCTTCCGGGACAGGGTTGAAAAACTGTTTTTT. Translating gives CASSFRDRVEKLFF. The V call is TRBV5-6, the J call TRBJ1-4, with 9 bases aligning to TRBD1. This CDR3 has 14 residues. V was clipped by 2 bases and J by 7 bases; unmatched bases: 3. Per the germline V gene, CDR1 is SGHDT and CDR2 is YYEEEE.

The chain uses TRBV28 and TRBJ1-2; D is perhaps TRBD1 (6 bases). Germline V gives CDR1 MDHEN, CDR2 SYDVKM. The CDR3 has 17 residues. Trimming removed 4 bases at V and 5 bases at J, with 23 bases between. The CDR3 bases are TGTGCCAGCAGTTGGGAGGGGAGGACAGCCTCGTTTTATGGCTACACCTTC. It codes for CASSWEGRTASFYGYTF.

The chain combines TRBV30 with TRBJ1-2, with 9 bases aligning to TRBD1. CDR1 and CDR2 (germline): GTSNPN, SVGIG (reference sequence). This CDR3 contains 13 residues. The junction had 9 bases not matched to a gene; V was cut back by 5 bases and J by 8 bases. In DNA form, the CDR3 reads TGTGCCTGGGGAGACAGGGGGTGGTCCGGCTACACCTTC. Translating gives CAWGDRGWSGYTF.